This entry describes one T cell receptor (beta chain). The CDR3 loop spans 15 amino acids. The V gene's germline CDR1 is SGDLS and CDR2 YYNGEE. Trimming left V 4 bases short and J 3 bases short, with 15 bases between. Using its own MiXCR run on the RT-PCR reads, TCRdb lists one record per CDR3 protein. The repertoire holds hundreds of thousands of distinct CDR3 sequences, over 12% seen once, with around 3.3% in the top ten. The chain employs TRBV9 and TRBJ2-3; D gene uncertain. Sequencing used memory CD4+ T cells from blood. The receptor comes from a female donor in good health, serving as a healthy control. The CDR3 here is CASSPPDVRTDTQYF. The DNA for the CDR3 is TGTGCCAGCAGCCCCCCGGACGTTCGGACAGATACGCAGTATTTT.